The present T cell receptor (beta chain) was sequenced within a study of response to subunit inactivated influenza vaccine. The study's findings and limits: The authors proposed limited new T cell recruitment per seasonal influenza vaccination.

In the case of this clonotype: The antigen is undetermined.

V was pared by 4 bases and J by 4 bases, with 16 bases between. The CDR3 covers 14 residues. Germline CDR1 reads SQVTM; CDR2 reads ANQGSEA. A single record per CDR3 protein comes from TCRdb applying MiXCR to the RT-PCR reads. In the table there are over 150,000 distinct CDR3 sequences, approximately 11% of which are singletons. This TCR derives from a man over 45 who received an inactivated influenza vaccine. The source material was non-naive T cells sorted from PBMCs, sampled 40 to 50 days after vaccination. The chain joins TRBV29-1 to TRBJ1-1; the D gene is possibly TRBD1 (6 bases). The chain's CDR3 is CSVGLSTGTTEAFF. CDR3 DNA sequence: TGCAGCGTTGGCTTGAGCACAGGGACCACTGAAGCTTTCTTT.